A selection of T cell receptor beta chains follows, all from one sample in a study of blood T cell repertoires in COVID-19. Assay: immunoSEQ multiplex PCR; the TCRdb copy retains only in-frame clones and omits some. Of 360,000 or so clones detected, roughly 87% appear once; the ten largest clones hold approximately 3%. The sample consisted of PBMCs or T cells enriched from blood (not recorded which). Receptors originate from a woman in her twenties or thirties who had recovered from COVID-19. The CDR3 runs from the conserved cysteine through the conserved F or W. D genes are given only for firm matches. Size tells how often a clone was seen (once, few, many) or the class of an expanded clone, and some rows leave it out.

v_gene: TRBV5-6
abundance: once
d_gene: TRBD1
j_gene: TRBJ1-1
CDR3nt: TGTGCCAGCAGCATATCGACAGGGCTGACTGAAGCTTTCTTT
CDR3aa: CASSISTGLTEAFF

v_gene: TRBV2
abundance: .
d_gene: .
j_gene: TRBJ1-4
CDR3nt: TGTGCCAGCAGTGAAATGGGGGGAACTAATGAAAAACTGTTTTTT
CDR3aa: CASSEMGGTNEKLFF

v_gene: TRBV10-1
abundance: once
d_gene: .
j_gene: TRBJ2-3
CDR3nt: TGCGCCAGCAGTGCTCGGGGGGCCACAGATACGCAGTATTTT
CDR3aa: CASSARGATDTQYF

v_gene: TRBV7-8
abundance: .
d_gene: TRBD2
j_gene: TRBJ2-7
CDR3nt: TGTGCCAGCAGCCCGGGAGGGGTCTTCGTCGAGCAGTACTTC
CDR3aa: CASSPGGVFVEQYF

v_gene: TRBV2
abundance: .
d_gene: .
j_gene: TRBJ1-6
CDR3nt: TGTGCCAGCAGTGAATGGGTGGAGAATTCACCCCTCCACTTT
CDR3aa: CASSEWVENSPLHF

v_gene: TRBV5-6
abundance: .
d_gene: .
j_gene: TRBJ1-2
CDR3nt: TGTGCCAGCACATCGGGGGGGTATGGCTACACCTTC
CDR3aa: CASTSGGYGYTF

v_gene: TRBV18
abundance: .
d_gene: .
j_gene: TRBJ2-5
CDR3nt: TGTGCCAGCTCACCGGGGGGAGAGACCCAGTACTTC
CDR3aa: CASSPGGETQYF

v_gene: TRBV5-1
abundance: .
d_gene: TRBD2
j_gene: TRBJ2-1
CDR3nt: TGCGCCAGCTTGGGTGGGACTAGCGGGAGAGGGGAATACAATGAGCAGTTCTTC
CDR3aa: CASLGGTSGRGEYNEQFF

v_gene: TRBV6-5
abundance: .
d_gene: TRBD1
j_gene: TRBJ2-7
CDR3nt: TGTGCCAGCGGGGACAGTTCCTACGAGCAGTACTTC
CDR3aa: CASGDSSYEQYF

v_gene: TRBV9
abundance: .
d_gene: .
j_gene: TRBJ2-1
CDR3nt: TGTGCCAGCAGCCGCTCTACCCTAGGCTCCTACAATGAGCAGTTCTTC
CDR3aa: CASSRSTLGSYNEQFF

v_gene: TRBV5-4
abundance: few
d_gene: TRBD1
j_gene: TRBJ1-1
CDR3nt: TGTGCCAGCAGCTCCGGACAGGCCAGAAACACTGAAGCTTTCTTT
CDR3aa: CASSSGQARNTEAFF

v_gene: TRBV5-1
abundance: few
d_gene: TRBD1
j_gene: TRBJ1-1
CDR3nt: TGCGCCACCATGGGACAGCCGAACACTGAAGCTTTCTTT
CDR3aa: CATMGQPNTEAFF

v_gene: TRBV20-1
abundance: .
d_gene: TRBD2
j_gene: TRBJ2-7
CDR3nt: TGCAGTGCTAGTATTTCCGCGGGAGTCGGCGAGCAGTACTTC
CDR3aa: CSASISAGVGEQYF

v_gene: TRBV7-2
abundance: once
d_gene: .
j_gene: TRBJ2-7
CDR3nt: TGTGCCAGCAGCGTACCCCCGGGAAGCGGAGGCTCCTACGAGCAGTACTTC
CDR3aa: CASSVPPGSGGSYEQYF

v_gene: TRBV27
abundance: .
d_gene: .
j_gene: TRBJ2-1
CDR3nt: TGTGCCAGCAGTTTAGGCGGTAGTATATACAATGAGCAGTTCTTC
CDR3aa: CASSLGGSIYNEQFF

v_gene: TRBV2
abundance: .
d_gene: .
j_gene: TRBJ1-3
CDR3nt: TGTGCCAGCAGCGCCTCTCCACGCCTAGACTCTGGAAACACCATATATTTT
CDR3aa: CASSASPRLDSGNTIYF

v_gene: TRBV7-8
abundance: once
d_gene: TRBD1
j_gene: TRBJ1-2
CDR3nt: TGTGCCAGCAGCTTAGGTGGACAGGCCGGGAGTGGCTACACCTTC
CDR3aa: CASSLGGQAGSGYTF

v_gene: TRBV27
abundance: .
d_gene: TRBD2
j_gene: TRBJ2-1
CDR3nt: TGTGCCAGCAGTTTAGACGCGGGAGGCTCCTACAATGAGCAGTTCTTC
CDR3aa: CASSLDAGGSYNEQFF

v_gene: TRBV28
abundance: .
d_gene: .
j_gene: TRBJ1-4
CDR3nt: TGTGCCAGCAGAAAATTAACAGGCGGTTCTGAAAAACTGTTTTTT
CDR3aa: CASRKLTGGSEKLFF

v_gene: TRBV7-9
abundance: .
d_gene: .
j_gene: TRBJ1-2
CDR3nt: TGTGCCAGCAGCTTAGATTCAGTGTATGGCTACACCTTC
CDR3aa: CASSLDSVYGYTF

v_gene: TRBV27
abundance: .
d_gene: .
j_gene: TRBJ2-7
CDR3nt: TGTGCCAGCAGTTTGGTAGAGTACGACGAGCAGTACTTC
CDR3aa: CASSLVEYDEQYF

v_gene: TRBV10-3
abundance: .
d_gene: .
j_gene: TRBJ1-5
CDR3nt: TGTGCCATCAGTGAAGGGGGTCGGCGGCAGCCCCAGCATTTT
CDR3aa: CAISEGGRRQPQHF

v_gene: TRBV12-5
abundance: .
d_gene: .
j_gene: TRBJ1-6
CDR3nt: TGTGCTAGCGCTCCGTACCTTGGAGGACCCCTCCACTTT
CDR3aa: CASAPYLGGPLHF

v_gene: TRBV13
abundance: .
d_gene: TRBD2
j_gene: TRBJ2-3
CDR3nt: TGTGCCAGCACCTTACGGCTAGCGGGGGTCACAGATACGCAGTATTTT
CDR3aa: CASTLRLAGVTDTQYF

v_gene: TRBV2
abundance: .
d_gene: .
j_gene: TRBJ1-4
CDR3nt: TGTGCCAGCAGTGATAGATTAACTAATGAAAAACTGTTTTTT
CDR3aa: CASSDRLTNEKLFF

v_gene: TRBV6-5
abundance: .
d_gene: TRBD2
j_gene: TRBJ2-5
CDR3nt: TGTGCCAGCAGGCTACTAGCGGGGGTTGGGGTAACCCAGTACTTC
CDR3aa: CASRLLAGVGVTQYF

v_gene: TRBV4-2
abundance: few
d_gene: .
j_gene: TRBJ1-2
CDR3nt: TGTGCCAGCAGCCAAGCCCGGGACAATCTCTATGGCTACACCTTC
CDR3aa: CASSQARDNLYGYTF

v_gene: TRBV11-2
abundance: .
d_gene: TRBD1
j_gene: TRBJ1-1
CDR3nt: TGTGCCAGCAGCTTAGATGACAGGGGTGGCACTGAAGCTTTCTTT
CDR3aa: CASSLDDRGGTEAFF

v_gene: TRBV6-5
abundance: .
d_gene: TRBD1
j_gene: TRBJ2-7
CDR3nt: TGTGCCAGCAGCGCCGGGACAGGGAAAGCCGAGCAGTACTTC
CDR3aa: CASSAGTGKAEQYF

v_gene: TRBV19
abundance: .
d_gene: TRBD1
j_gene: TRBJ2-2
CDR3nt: TGTGCCAGTGACCAAAGGGGACAGGGGAAGACCGGGGAGCTGTTTTTT
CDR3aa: CASDQRGQGKTGELFF

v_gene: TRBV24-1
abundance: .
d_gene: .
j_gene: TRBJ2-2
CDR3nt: TGTGCCACCAGTGATTTGGCTAGCGTCACCGGGGAGCTGTTTTTT
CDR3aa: CATSDLASVTGELFF

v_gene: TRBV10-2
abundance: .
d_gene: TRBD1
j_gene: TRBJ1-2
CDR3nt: TGCGCCACCTCAGGACAGGGGATTGGAAGCTACACCTTC
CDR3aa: CATSGQGIGSYTF

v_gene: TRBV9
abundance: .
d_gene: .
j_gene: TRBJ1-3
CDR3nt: TGTGCCAGCAGCGGCGGAGGACAGAGCTCTGGAAACACCATATATTTT
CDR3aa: CASSGGGQSSGNTIYF

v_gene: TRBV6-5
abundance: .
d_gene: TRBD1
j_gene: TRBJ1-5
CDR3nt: TGTGCCAGCAGTTTCAGGGGGGAAAATCAGCCCCAGCATTTT
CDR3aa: CASSFRGENQPQHF

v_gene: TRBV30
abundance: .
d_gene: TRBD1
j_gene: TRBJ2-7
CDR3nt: TGTGCCTGGAGGGCGCAGGGGGCTGGGTACGAGCAGTACTTC
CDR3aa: CAWRAQGAGYEQYF

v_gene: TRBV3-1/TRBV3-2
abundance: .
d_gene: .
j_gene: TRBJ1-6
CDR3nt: TGTGCCAGCAGCCAAGCGGTTAATTCACCCCTCCACTTT
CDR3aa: CASSQAVNSPLHF

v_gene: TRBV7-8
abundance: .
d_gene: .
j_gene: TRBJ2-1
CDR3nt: TGTGCCAGCAGCCCAGGCACATGGGAGTTCTACAATGAGCAGTTCTTC
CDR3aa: CASSPGTWEFYNEQFF

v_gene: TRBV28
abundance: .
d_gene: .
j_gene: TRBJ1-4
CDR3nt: TGTGCCAGCAGTCAGGGGCGCGTTGAAAAACTGTTTTTT
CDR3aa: CASSQGRVEKLFF

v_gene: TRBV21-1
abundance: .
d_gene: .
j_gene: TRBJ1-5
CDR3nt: TGTGCCAGTAGGACAGTTAGCAATCAGCCCCAGCATTTT
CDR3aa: CASRTVSNQPQHF

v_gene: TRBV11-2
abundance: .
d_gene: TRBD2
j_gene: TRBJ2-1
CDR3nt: TGTGCCAGCAGCTCGGGACTAGCGGGGGCAAAATACAATGAGCAGTTCTTC
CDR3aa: CASSSGLAGAKYNEQFF

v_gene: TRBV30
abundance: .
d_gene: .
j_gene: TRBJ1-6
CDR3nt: TGTGCCTGGAGTTATGGTTTGGCCGGGAATTCACCCCTCCACTTT
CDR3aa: CAWSYGLAGNSPLHF

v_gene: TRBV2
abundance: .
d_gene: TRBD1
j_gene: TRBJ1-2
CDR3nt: TGTGCCAGCCCGGGACAGACCCAAAATGGCTACACCTTC
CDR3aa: CASPGQTQNGYTF

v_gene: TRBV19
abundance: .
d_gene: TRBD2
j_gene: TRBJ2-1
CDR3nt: TGTGCCAGTAGTCCTCGGACTAGTTTGACTGGGGAGCAGTTCTTC
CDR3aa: CASSPRTSLTGEQFF

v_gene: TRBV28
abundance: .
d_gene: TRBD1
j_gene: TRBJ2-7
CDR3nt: TGTGCCAGCAGTTTATCTGGACAGGGAACCTACGAGCAGTACTTC
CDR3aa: CASSLSGQGTYEQYF

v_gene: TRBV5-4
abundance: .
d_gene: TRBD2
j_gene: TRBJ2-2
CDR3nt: TGTGCCAGCAGCCACGGGGGGGCCGTTTCGCACGGGGAGCTGTTTTTT
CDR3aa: CASSHGGAVSHGELFF